The 25 T cell receptor beta chains below were found in one sample sequenced in a study of blood T cell repertoires in COVID-19. Data came from immunoSEQ multiplex PCR; TCRdb stores just in-frame clones and leaves some out. The table includes 120,000 or so clones, about four fifths detected once. Sequenced material: peripheral blood. These receptors all come from a man in his sixties with acute or convalescent COVID-19.

This chain links TRBV5-8 with TRBJ2-1, with 7 bases matching TRBD1. This CDR3 region has 15 residues. V lost 4 bases and J lost 2; bases outside the gene matches: 6. The germline V gene encodes CDR1 SGHTS and CDR2 YDEGEE. CDR3 nucleotides: TGTGCCAGCAGCAACCGGGACAGCACCTACAATGAGCAGTTCTTC. The encoded protein is CASSNRDSTYNEQFF.

V gene TRBV27 combines with J gene TRBJ2-2, with D possibly matching TRBD2 (5 bases). The CDR3 is 16 amino acids. The germline gives CDR1 MNHEY, CDR2 SMNVEV (reference sequence). The germline V and J ends were trimmed by 2 bases and 4 bases, with 14 bases remaining between them. This chain's CDR3 is CASSLRGTQVTGELFF. DNA of the CDR3: TGTGCCAGCAGTTTACGGGGTACCCAGGTCACCGGGGAGCTGTTTTTT.

The V gene is TRBV12-5, the J gene TRBJ1-2; possible D gene TRBD1, 6 bases. Germline CDR1 and CDR2: LGHNT and FRNRAP. The CDR3 length is 19 residues. V lost 2 bases and J 3 bases, leaving 25 bases between the germline ends. The CDR3 DNA follows: TGTGCTAGTGGTTTGACTCCACAGGCGGGGGCTCGGTTGCACTATGGCTACACCTTC. It is translated as CASGLTPQAGARLHYGYTF. The whole variable domain, filled in from reference TRBV12-5 and TRBJ1-2, reads DARVTQTPRHKVTEMGQEVTMRCQPILGHNTVFWYRQTMMQGLELLAYFRNRAPLDDSGMPKDRFSAEMPDATLATLKIQPSEPRDSAVYFCASGLTPQAGARLHYGYTFGSGTRLTVV.

V usage is TRBV2 and J usage is TRBJ2-7; TRBD2 agrees at 11 bases. Germline CDR1 and CDR2: SNHLY and FYNNEI. CDR3 size: 12 residues. The CDR3: CAVLAGGGEQYF. The CDR3 region has the DNA TGTGCTGTATTAGCGGGAGGGGGCGAGCAGTACTTC.

The chain uses TRBV3-1 (or the pseudogene TRBV3-2) and TRBJ2-7; 10 bases align to TRBD1. Germline CDR1 is LGHDT and CDR2 is YNNKEL (reference sequence). The V segment lost 6 bases and the J segment 3 bases; nucleotides outside the gene matches: 8. The CDR3 is made up of 15 amino acids. The CDR3 nucleotides read TGTGCCAGCAGTCACCGGACAGGGGGGATCTACGAGCAGTACTTC. This sequence encodes CASSHRTGGIYEQYF.

The gene calls are TRBV11-3 and TRBJ2-1, with 8 bases identical to TRBD2. The CDR3 extends over 15 amino acids. Trimming took 1 base from V and 7 from J; bases not matched to a gene: 6. From germline, CDR1 is SGHNT and CDR2 YENEEA. The CDR3: CASSLGGTRGNEQFF. The CDR3 DNA sequence: TGTGCCAGCAGCTTAGGTGGGACTAGAGGTAATGAGCAGTTCTTC.

The chain links TRBV11-2 to TRBJ1-2; TRBD1 matches 11 bases. This CDR3 is 16 amino acids long. J gave up 6 bases and V 1 base, and 7 bases lay outside the gene matches. Germline CDR1 is SGHAT and CDR2 is FQNNGV. CDR3 nucleotide sequence: TGTGCCAGCAGCTTAGGACCCGGGACAGGGGGAGATGGCTACACCTTC. This translates into CASSLGPGTGGDGYTF.

The chain employs TRBV6-6 and TRBJ2-1; the match to TRBD2 covers 10 bases. The CDR3 extends over 14 amino acids. V lost 6 bases and J lost 8; bases outside the gene matches: 7. Looked up from germline, CDR1 is MNHNY and CDR2 is SVGAGI (reference sequence). The CDR3 bases are TGTGCCAGCAGCCCAACTAGCGGGATCTATGAGCAGTTCTTC. This encodes CASSPTSGIYEQFF.

This clone came up once. The rearrangement links TRBV12-3 or TRBV12-4 to TRBJ1-1; D ambiguous. V lost 2 bases to trimming and J lost 0 bases, with 4 bases between them. The CDR3 covers 13 residues. For the CDR3, the DNA is TGTGCCAGCAGTTTAAGCATGAACACTGAAGCTTTCTTT. Amino acids: CASSLSMNTEAFF.

The chain couples TRBV27 to TRBJ2-7; D is perhaps TRBD1 (6 bases). Trimming took off 1 base at V and 6 bases at J, with 10 bases between the two ends. Germline-derived CDR1 and CDR2 are MNHEY and SMNVEV (reference sequence). The CDR3 runs 13 residues. The CDR3 DNA reads as TGTGCCAGCAGTTTATTCCGACAGGCCGAGCAGTACTTC. This sequence encodes CASSLFRQAEQYF.

This clone appeared a single time. V gene TRBV3-1 (or the pseudogene TRBV3-2) combines with J gene TRBJ1-1, with TRBD1 as a possible D gene (6 bases). The CDR3 has 14 residues. CDR1 LGHDT and CDR2 YNNKEL come from the germline V gene (reference sequence). The V end was cut by 1 base, the J end by 8 bases, with 14 bases between. The DNA of the CDR3 is TGTGCCAGCAGCCAAGCAGGGAGGGGGACAGAAGCTTTCTTT. Protein sequence: CASSQAGRGTEAFF.

This clone was seen a few times. The chain combines TRBV28 with TRBJ2-5, with unresolved D. This CDR3 is built from 18 residues. Trimming took off 1 base at V and 0 bases at J, with 18 bases between the two ends. Germline CDR1 is MDHEN and CDR2 is SYDVKM. CDR3 DNA sequence: TGTGCCAGCAGTTTATTTGGGCTGTCCACCCTGCACCAAGAGACCCAGTACTTC. Translation: CASSLFGLSTLHQETQYF.

This clone was picked up one time. The V and J genes are TRBV30 and TRBJ1-2, with D maybe TRBD1 (6 bases). Germline-derived CDR1 and CDR2 are GTSNPN and SVGIG (reference sequence). The germline V and J ends were trimmed by 1 base and 8 bases, with 14 bases remaining between them. The length of the CDR3 is 13 residues. In DNA form, the CDR3 reads TGTGCCTGGAGTGCCCTCAGGGGCGGAGGCTACACCTTC. It specifies CAWSALRGGGYTF.

A single count supports this clone. The chain uses TRBV3-1 (or the pseudogene TRBV3-2) and TRBJ2-1; 8 bases are shared with TRBD1. V lost 0 bases, J lost 4 bases, and 5 bases stayed unmatched. Germline V gene data show CDR1 as LGHDT and CDR2 as YNNKEL (reference sequence). The CDR3 extends over 16 amino acids. CDR3 nucleotides: TGTGCCAGCAGCCAAGATTGGGGACAGGTATACAATGAGCAGTTCTTC. Translated, it gives CASSQDWGQVYNEQFF.

The chain employs TRBV4-1 and TRBJ2-1, with TRBD1 as a possible D gene (6 bases). CDR3 length equals 15 residues. V dropped 4 bases and J dropped 9 bases, with 19 bases sitting between them. Germline V gene lookup returns CDR1 MGHRA and CDR2 YSYEKL. The CDR3 region has the DNA TGCGCCAGCAGCCGCTCGAGGGACACGGTTCGTGAGCAGTTCTTC. Translated, it gives CASSRSRDTVREQFF.

The CDR3 coding sequence is TGCGCCAGCAGCCAAGGTATCTCACCCCTCCACTTT. Protein product: CASSQGISPLHF. The rearrangement links TRBV4-1 to TRBJ1-6, with D hard to call. Per germline, CDR1 MGHRA and CDR2 YSYEKL. The CDR3 consists of 12 residues. Deletions cut 1 base from V and 10 bases from J, with 5 bases between.

This clone showed up just once. This chain connects TRBV28 to TRBJ2-1, with 11 bases that match TRBD2. The ends lost 8 bases at V and 7 bases at J; junction bases unmatched: 7. The germline V gene has CDR1 MDHEN and CDR2 SYDVKM. CDR3 length equals 14 residues. CDR3 region: CASLLAGGKNEQFF. The CDR3 DNA reads TGTGCCAGCCTATTAGCGGGAGGGAAAAATGAGCAGTTCTTC.

This clone was seen only once. This may arise from a read error, as a much more abundant clone is one base away. The chain recombines TRBV11-2 with TRBJ1-1; maybe TRBD1 (5 bases). The V gene lost 2 bases and the J gene lost 1 base, with 5 bases spanning the gap. The CDR3 is 13 amino acids. Looked up from germline, CDR1 is SGHAT and CDR2 is FQNNGV. CDR3 loop: CASSLQGNTEAFF. The CDR3 DNA is TGTGCCAGCAGCTTACAGGGGAACACTGAAGCTTTCTTT.

The chain has TRBV13 and TRBJ1-2; 7 nucleotides align to TRBD1. This CDR3 is 13 amino acids long. In germline, CDR1 is PRHDT, CDR2 FYEKMQ (reference sequence). V dropped 1 base and J dropped 7; count of bases not matched to a gene: 3. As DNA, the CDR3 is TGTGCCAGCAGCTTAGTGACAGGGAGTGGCTACACCTTC. Translation gives CASSLVTGSGYTF.

The sample holds one count of this clone. The chain combines TRBV27 with TRBJ1-6; D is possibly TRBD1 (5 bases). The germline V and J ends were trimmed by 5 bases and 9 bases, with 14 bases remaining between them. The CDR3 runs to 14 residues. Germline V gene data show CDR1 as MNHEY and CDR2 as SMNVEV (reference sequence). Here the CDR3 reads CASSKKGSTSPLHF. CDR3 nucleotides: TGTGCCAGCAGTAAAAAGGGGTCAACTTCACCCCTCCACTTT.

This chain links TRBV28 with TRBJ2-3; perhaps TRBD2 as D (6 bases). CDR1 and CDR2 from the germline V gene are MDHEN and SYDVKM. Trimming took off 2 bases at V and 1 base at J, with 10 bases between the two ends. This CDR3 comprises 15 residues. Written as DNA, the CDR3 is TGTGCCAGCAGTTTAGCGGGGATACGCACAGATACGCAGTATTTT. As protein: CASSLAGIRTDTQYF. Full variable domain (rest looked up from reference TRBV28 and TRBJ2-3): DVKVTQSSRYLVKRTGEKVFLECVQDMDHENMFWYRQDPGLGLRLIYFSYDVKMKEKGDIPEGYSVSREKKERFSLILESASTNQTSMYLCASSLAGIRTDTQYFGPGTRLTVL.

V usage is TRBV4-2 and J usage is TRBJ1-3; 9 nucleotides line up with TRBD1. Germline loops: CDR1 LGHNA, CDR2 YNFKEQ. This CDR3 contains 18 residues. The trim removed 2 bases at V and 0 bases at J, leaving 8 bases unmatched. CDR3 amino acids: CASSQIGTGTISGNTIYF. In nucleotides, the CDR3 is TGTGCCAGCAGCCAAATCGGGACAGGGACCATCTCTGGAAACACCATATATTTT.

The genes are TRBV12-5 and TRBJ2-1, with D possibly being TRBD1 (6 bases). CDR1 and CDR2 from the germline V gene are LGHNT and FRNRAP. V was clipped by 1 base and J by 4 bases, with 17 bases between them. The CDR3 is 17 residues long. The CDR3 nucleotides are TGTGCTAGTGGTTTGGCAGGACAGAGTATTGGGTACAATGAGCAGTTCTTC. Protein sequence: CASGLAGQSIGYNEQFF.

The genes are TRBV21-1 and TRBJ2-5; the table calls TRBD2, which could not be checked here. TRBV21-1 is tagged as a pseudogene. CDR3 size: 17 residues. The CDR3, as DNA: TGTGCCAGCAGCAATGGGATTAATGGGGGGGACATCCCAATGGGGTACTTC. Its translation is CASSNGINGGDIPMGYF.

This chain joins TRBV28 and TRBJ2-7; 7 bases match TRBD1. V lost 2 bases and J lost 2; bases outside the gene matches: 6. The CDR3 totals 15 residues. From germline, CDR1 is MDHEN and CDR2 SYDVKM. CDR3 DNA: TGTGCCAGCAGTTTAGGGGGACAGTACCCCTACGAGCAGTACTTC. Translated: CASSLGGQYPYEQYF.